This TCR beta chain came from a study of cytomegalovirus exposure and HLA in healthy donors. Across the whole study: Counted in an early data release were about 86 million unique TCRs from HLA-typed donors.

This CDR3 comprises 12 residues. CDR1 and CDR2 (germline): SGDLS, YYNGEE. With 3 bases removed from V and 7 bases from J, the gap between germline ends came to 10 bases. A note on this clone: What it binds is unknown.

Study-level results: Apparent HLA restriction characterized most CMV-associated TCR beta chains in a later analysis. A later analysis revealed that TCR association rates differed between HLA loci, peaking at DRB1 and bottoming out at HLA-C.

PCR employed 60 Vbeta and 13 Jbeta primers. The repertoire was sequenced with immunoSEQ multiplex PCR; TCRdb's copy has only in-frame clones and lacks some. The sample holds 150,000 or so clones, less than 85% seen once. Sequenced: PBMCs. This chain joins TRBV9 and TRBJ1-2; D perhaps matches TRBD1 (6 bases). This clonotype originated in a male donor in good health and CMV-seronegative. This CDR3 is CASSDRVSGYTF. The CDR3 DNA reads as TGTGCCAGCAGCGACAGGGTCAGTGGCTACACCTTC.